The 5 T cell receptor beta chains below were found in one sample sequenced in a study of blood T cell repertoires in COVID-19. TCRdb keeps only in-frame clones here, not all; method: immunoSEQ multiplex PCR. This sample has approximately 150,000 clones, with roughly 82% found just once. Input material: peripheral blood. These receptors were collected from a woman between 65 and 79 years old with acute or convalescent COVID-19.

V usage is TRBV6-6 and J usage is TRBJ1-1; possibly TRBD1 for D (6 bases). Trimming removed 7 bases from V and 1 base from J, with 13 bases in between. This CDR3 spans 14 amino acids. The germline V gene encodes CDR1 MNHNY and CDR2 SVGAGI (reference sequence). The CDR3 protein is CASKMTGSNTEAFF. The CDR3, as DNA: TGTGCCAGCAAGATGACAGGATCGAACACTGAAGCTTTCTTT.

V and J are TRBV7-9 and TRBJ1-5; TRBD1 aligns across 7 bases. Looked up from germline, CDR1 is SEHNR and CDR2 is FQNEAQ (reference sequence). The CDR3 runs to 15 residues. Losses at the gene ends were 2 bases for V and 6 bases for J; bases not matched to a gene: 7. CDR3: CASSLTGTERQPQHF. CDR3 bases: TGTGCCAGCAGCTTAACGGGGACAGAGCGTCAGCCCCAGCATTTT.

This chain connects TRBV5-6 to TRBJ2-7; TRBD1 agrees at 8 bases. This CDR3 is built from 16 residues. V gave up 2 bases and J gave up 0 bases; unmatched junction bases: 7. The V gene's germline CDR1 is SGHDT and CDR2 YYEEEE. Here the CDR3 reads CASSFLLQGGSYEQYF. For the CDR3, the DNA is TGTGCCAGCAGCTTCTTACTACAGGGGGGCTCCTACGAGCAGTACTTC.

V usage is TRBV9 and J usage is TRBJ2-3; 15 bases match TRBD2. The germline V gene encodes CDR1 SGDLS and CDR2 YYNGEE. CDR3 length equals 18 residues. V lost 0 bases and J lost 6; bases outside the gene matches: 8. The CDR3 region is CASSVGPGLAGGGDTQYF. CDR3 in DNA: TGTGCCAGCAGCGTAGGACCGGGACTAGCGGGAGGAGGCGATACGCAGTATTTT.

The chain combines TRBV7-2 with TRBJ2-5; D is possibly TRBD1 (5 bases). V lost 5 bases and J lost 5, with 18 bases in between. Looked up from germline, CDR1 is SGHTA and CDR2 is FQGNSA. The CDR3 length is 15 residues. The DNA for the CDR3 is TGTGCCAGCAGCGCTCCCAGGGCTAGTCAGGAGACCCAGTACTTC. Translation: CASSAPRASQETQYF.